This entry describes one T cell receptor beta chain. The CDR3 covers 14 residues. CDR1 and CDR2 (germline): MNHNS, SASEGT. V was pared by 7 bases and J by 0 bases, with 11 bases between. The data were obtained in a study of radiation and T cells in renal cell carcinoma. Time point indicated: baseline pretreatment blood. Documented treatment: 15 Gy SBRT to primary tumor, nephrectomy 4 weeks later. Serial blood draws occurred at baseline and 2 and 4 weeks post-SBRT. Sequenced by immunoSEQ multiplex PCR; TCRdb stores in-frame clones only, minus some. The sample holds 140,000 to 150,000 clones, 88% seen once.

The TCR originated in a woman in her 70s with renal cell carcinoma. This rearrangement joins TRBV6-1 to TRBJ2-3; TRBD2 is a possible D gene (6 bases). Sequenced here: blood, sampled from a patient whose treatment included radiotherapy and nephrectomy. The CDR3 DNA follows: TGTGCCAGCACCCCGGGACTTAGCACAGATACGCAGTATTTT. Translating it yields CASTPGLSTDTQYF.